One and the same sample provided the 3 T cell receptor beta chains below, sequenced in a study of T cell changes during pregnancy in multiple sclerosis. Assay used: immunoSEQ multiplex PCR; TCRdb lists only in-frame clones, some missing. The data hold about 75,000 clones, with 94% observed a single time. The sequencing here drew on CD4+ T cells from peripheral blood mononuclear cells, taken after pregnancy. The receptor set was obtained from a female donor with multiple sclerosis, enrolled in a pregnancy study.

The V call is TRBV5-1, the J call TRBJ1-5; the match to TRBD1 covers 8 bases. CDR3 length equals 14 residues. Germline V gene sequence: CDR1 SGHRS, CDR2 YFSETQ. V was pared by 3 bases and J by 6 bases, with 5 bases of the junction left unmatched. The DNA for the CDR3 is TGCGCCAGCAGCTCGGGACAGGATGGTCAGCCCCAGCATTTT. This sequence encodes CASSSGQDGQPQHF. Using reference TRBV5-1 and TRBJ1-5 for the parts outside the CDR3, the full variable domain is KAGVTQTPRYLIKTRGQQVTLSCSPISGHRSVSWYQQTPGQGLQFLFEYFSETQRNKGNFPGRFSGRQFSNSRSEMNVSTLELGDSALYLCASSSGQDGQPQHFGDGTRLSIL.

This clone was counted once. The chain joins TRBV19 to TRBJ2-5, with a possible D match to TRBD2 (5 bases). Germline lookup yields CDR1 LNHDA and CDR2 SQIVND (reference sequence). Trimming left V 5 bases short and J 2 bases short, with 18 bases between. There are 16 residues in the CDR3. CDR3 residues: CASSSGEPVRQETQYF. The CDR3 DNA reads TGTGCCAGTAGTTCCGGGGAACCCGTTCGGCAAGAGACCCAGTACTTC.

The chain joins TRBV11-3 to TRBJ1-1; D unresolved. Germline loops: CDR1 SGHNT, CDR2 YENEEA. V lost 3 bases and J lost 1, with 6 bases in between. This CDR3 has 13 amino acids. The CDR3: CASSFRTNTEAFF. The CDR3, as DNA: TGTGCCAGCAGCTTTAGAACGAACACTGAAGCTTTCTTT.